The clone carrying this T cell receptor beta chain came up a few times. No antigen is known for it. Trimming shortened V by 3 bases and J by 0 bases, and 11 bases separated the two germline ends. This CDR3 region has 15 residues. The germline CDR1 and CDR2 sequences are SGHTA and FQGNSA. Sequencing used immunoSEQ multiplex PCR; TCRdb keeps in-frame clones, though not all of them. The sample lists about 80,000 clones; around nine tenths were seen once. This entry is derived from a study of OX40 agonist ivuxolimab in advanced cancers. Study at large: The dose-escalation cohort had hepatocellular carcinoma, melanoma, renal cell or head and neck cancer. The mean age was approximately 56 years, ranging from 23 to 79, with 65% to 85% of participants male. Study results and caveats: On average, a greater number of expanded clones characterised CD8+ T cells relative to CD4+. It was not determined which antigens were specifically recognized by the peripheral T cells that had undergone clonal expansion.

The chain has TRBV7-2 and TRBJ1-1; D remains unclear. The starting material was CD4+ or CD8+ T cells sorted from blood, obtained in a trial of the OX40 agonist ivuxolimab. The receptor comes from an adult with an advanced solid tumor such as melanoma, head and neck, liver or kidney cancer. The CDR3 sequence is CASSFHRAMNTEAFF. CDR3 bases: TGTGCCAGCAGCTTTCACAGAGCAATGAACACTGAAGCTTTCTTT. The complete variable domain, with remaining parts taken from reference TRBV7-2 and TRBJ1-1, reads GAGVSQSPSNKVTEKGKDVELRCDPISGHTALYWYRQSLGQGLEFLIYFQGNSAPDKSGLPSDRFSAERTGGSVSTLTIQRTQQEDSAVYLCASSFHRAMNTEAFFGQGTRLTVV.